Listed below are T cell receptor beta chains from one sample, sequenced in a study of T cells in localized non-small cell lung cancer. Profiled with immunoSEQ multiplex PCR; TCRdb holds only in-frame clones, not every one. This repertoire shows just under 20,000 clones, about 80% found once; its top ten account for more than 4%. The sample was peripheral blood, taken before any cancer treatment. These receptors came from a man between 40 and 70 years old with stage I lung adenocarcinoma. CDR3s include the opening cysteine and the closing phenylalanine or tryptophan. Each record gives: CDR3 DNA, CDR3 protein, J gene, D gene, clone size, V gene. The D gene is left open where the match is weak. Clone size, where shown, is once, few, many, or a class for clones that have expanded.

CDR3nt: TGTGCCAGCAGCTTAGGACAGGGCCGGAATCAGCCCCAGCATTTT; CDR3aa: CASSLGQGRNQPQHF; j_gene: TRBJ1-5; d_gene: TRBD1; abundance: NA; v_gene: TRBV7-2
CDR3nt: TGTGCCTGGAGTTGGGTGAACACCGGGGAGCTGTTTTTT; CDR3aa: CAWSWVNTGELFF; j_gene: TRBJ2-2; d_gene: NA; abundance: NA; v_gene: TRBV30
CDR3nt: TGTGCCACCCTGCAATCAGGCCGGAGCAATCAGCCCCAGCATTTT; CDR3aa: CATLQSGRSNQPQHF; j_gene: TRBJ1-5; d_gene: NA; abundance: NA; v_gene: TRBV28
CDR3nt: TGTGCCAGCAGCACTAAAGGAAGGCAAGAGACCCAGTACTTC; CDR3aa: CASSTKGRQETQYF; j_gene: TRBJ2-5; d_gene: NA; abundance: NA; v_gene: TRBV5-5
CDR3nt: TGTGCCATCAGTGAGTCAACACCAAACTATGGCTACACCTTC; CDR3aa: CAISESTPNYGYTF; j_gene: TRBJ1-2; d_gene: NA; abundance: NA; v_gene: TRBV10-3
CDR3nt: TGTGCCAGCAGGACTCACTCGCAAGAGACCCAGTACTTC; CDR3aa: CASRTHSQETQYF; j_gene: TRBJ2-5; d_gene: NA; abundance: NA; v_gene: TRBV27
CDR3nt: TGCGCCAGCAGTGAGTCGATCGGTAGGGGCACGTACTTC; CDR3aa: CASSESIGRGTYF; j_gene: TRBJ2-5; d_gene: NA; abundance: NA; v_gene: TRBV10-1
CDR3nt: TGTGCCATCAGATCAGGGCGTTTCGTTTACACAGATACGCAGTATTTT; CDR3aa: CAIRSGRFVYTDTQYF; j_gene: TRBJ2-3; d_gene: NA; abundance: NA; v_gene: TRBV10-3
CDR3nt: TGCGCCAGCAGCCCGACTAGCGGGAGGACAGATACGCAGTATTTT; CDR3aa: CASSPTSGRTDTQYF; j_gene: TRBJ2-3; d_gene: TRBD2; abundance: NA; v_gene: TRBV5-1
CDR3nt: TGTGCCAGCAGTTACTCGATTTACGGCAGGGATTCTGGCTACACCTTC; CDR3aa: CASSYSIYGRDSGYTF; j_gene: TRBJ1-2; d_gene: NA; abundance: NA; v_gene: TRBV6-5
CDR3nt: TGTGCCAGCAGCTTATTGGGGGATACGCAGTATTTT; CDR3aa: CASSLLGDTQYF; j_gene: TRBJ2-3; d_gene: NA; abundance: NA; v_gene: TRBV7-9
CDR3nt: TGTGCCTGGAGTGTCGGGGGGGGCAATGAGCAGTTCTTC; CDR3aa: CAWSVGGGNEQFF; j_gene: TRBJ2-1; d_gene: TRBD2; abundance: NA; v_gene: TRBV30
CDR3nt: TGTGCCAGCAGTTCAGGGGGGGGGAGTGAAAAACTGTTTTTT; CDR3aa: CASSSGGGSEKLFF; j_gene: TRBJ1-4; d_gene: TRBD1; abundance: few; v_gene: TRBV28
CDR3nt: TGTGCCATCAGTACCGGGACTAGCGGCTACGAGCAGTACTTC; CDR3aa: CAISTGTSGYEQYF; j_gene: TRBJ2-7; d_gene: TRBD2; abundance: few; v_gene: TRBV10-3
CDR3nt: TGTGCCAGCGGGCGGGCAAACAATCAGCCCCAGCATTTT; CDR3aa: CASGRANNQPQHF; j_gene: TRBJ1-5; d_gene: NA; abundance: NA; v_gene: TRBV2
CDR3nt: TGTGCCAGCAGTGAAACTCCACTCGGGGGATACTTC; CDR3aa: CASSETPLGGYF; j_gene: TRBJ2-7; d_gene: NA; abundance: NA; v_gene: TRBV6-1
CDR3nt: TGTGCCAGCAGCCAAGCGAGGGGGCACACCGGGGAGCTGTTTTTT; CDR3aa: CASSQARGHTGELFF; j_gene: TRBJ2-2; d_gene: TRBD1; abundance: NA; v_gene: TRBV16
CDR3nt: TGTGCCAGCACTGAACAGGGGATGAACACCGGGGAGCTGTTTTTT; CDR3aa: CASTEQGMNTGELFF; j_gene: TRBJ2-2; d_gene: TRBD1; abundance: NA; v_gene: TRBV6-6
CDR3nt: TGTGCCAGCAGTTTAAAGGCAGGGTCGTCCTACGAGCAGTACTTC; CDR3aa: CASSLKAGSSYEQYF; j_gene: TRBJ2-7; d_gene: NA; abundance: NA; v_gene: TRBV27
CDR3nt: TGTGCCAGCAGCTTCTGGGACGCGAGCGGGTCCTACGAGCAGTACTTC; CDR3aa: CASSFWDASGSYEQYF; j_gene: TRBJ2-7; d_gene: NA; abundance: NA; v_gene: TRBV7-9
CDR3nt: TGTGCCTGGAGTGTACGGGGGAACACTGAAGCTTTCTTT; CDR3aa: CAWSVRGNTEAFF; j_gene: TRBJ1-1; d_gene: NA; abundance: NA; v_gene: TRBV30
CDR3nt: TGTGCCAGCAGCTTAGTACTAGCGGGGGGCCAAGAGACCCAGTACTTC; CDR3aa: CASSLVLAGGQETQYF; j_gene: TRBJ2-5; d_gene: TRBD2; abundance: NA; v_gene: TRBV7-2
CDR3nt: TGTGCCAGCAGTCCCGGGGGTGACCTCTCCTACGAGCAGTACTTC; CDR3aa: CASSPGGDLSYEQYF; j_gene: TRBJ2-7; d_gene: NA; abundance: few; v_gene: TRBV6-6
CDR3nt: TGTGCCAGCTCAGGGACTAGCGGGAGAGATACGCAGTATTTT; CDR3aa: CASSGTSGRDTQYF; j_gene: TRBJ2-3; d_gene: TRBD2; abundance: NA; v_gene: TRBV18
CDR3nt: TGTGCCAGCAGCCGGGGATTTAGAAACACCATATATTTT; CDR3aa: CASSRGFRNTIYF; j_gene: TRBJ1-3; d_gene: NA; abundance: NA; v_gene: TRBV14
CDR3nt: TGTGCCAGCAGCCGGACTAGCGGGTTAGGGGAGACCCAGTACTTC; CDR3aa: CASSRTSGLGETQYF; j_gene: TRBJ2-5; d_gene: TRBD2; abundance: NA; v_gene: TRBV7-9
CDR3nt: TGTGCCACCAGCAGAGATACACCAAATGGGGAAAAACTGTTTTTT; CDR3aa: CATSRDTPNGEKLFF; j_gene: TRBJ1-4; d_gene: NA; abundance: NA; v_gene: TRBV15
CDR3nt: TGTGCCAGCAGTACCGACAGGTTTGGAAACACCATATATTTT; CDR3aa: CASSTDRFGNTIYF; j_gene: TRBJ1-3; d_gene: NA; abundance: once; v_gene: TRBV6-1
CDR3nt: TGCGCCAGCCGCAAGACAGGGGGGACTGAAGCTTTCTTT; CDR3aa: CASRKTGGTEAFF; j_gene: TRBJ1-1; d_gene: TRBD1; abundance: NA; v_gene: TRBV4-1
CDR3nt: TGTGCCAGCAGAGGACTAGTGGACGAGCAGTACTTC; CDR3aa: CASRGLVDEQYF; j_gene: TRBJ2-7; d_gene: TRBD2; abundance: NA; v_gene: TRBV28
CDR3nt: TGCGCCAGCAGCTTGGGAGCCGGGACAGCGGGCGAGCAGTACTTC; CDR3aa: CASSLGAGTAGEQYF; j_gene: TRBJ2-7; d_gene: NA; abundance: NA; v_gene: TRBV5-1
CDR3nt: TGTGCCAGTAGTGCACCGGGACTAGCGGGAACGCAGTTCTTC; CDR3aa: CASSAPGLAGTQFF; j_gene: TRBJ2-1; d_gene: TRBD2; abundance: NA; v_gene: TRBV19
CDR3nt: TGTGCCATCAAACAGGACCTATCATCACCCCTCCACTTT; CDR3aa: CAIKQDLSSPLHF; j_gene: TRBJ1-6; d_gene: NA; abundance: NA; v_gene: TRBV10-3
CDR3nt: TGTGCCAGCAGCCCTACCTCGGCTGACGGTGAGCAGTTCTTC; CDR3aa: CASSPTSADGEQFF; j_gene: TRBJ2-1; d_gene: NA; abundance: NA; v_gene: TRBV9
CDR3nt: TGTGCCAGCAGTCTCAGGGGGACAGGGGCTGGAAACACCATATATTTT; CDR3aa: CASSLRGTGAGNTIYF; j_gene: TRBJ1-3; d_gene: TRBD1; abundance: once; v_gene: TRBV27
CDR3nt: TGTGCCATCAGTGACTCGACAGCGAACACTGAAGCTTTCTTT; CDR3aa: CAISDSTANTEAFF; j_gene: TRBJ1-1; d_gene: NA; abundance: NA; v_gene: TRBV10-3
CDR3nt: TGTGCCAGCAGCTTACCTCGGACAGGGGGTACCTACGAGCAGTACTTC; CDR3aa: CASSLPRTGGTYEQYF; j_gene: TRBJ2-7; d_gene: TRBD1; abundance: NA; v_gene: TRBV7-8
CDR3nt: TGTGCCAGCAGTTACGACAGGAGCTTATATAATTCACCCCTCCACTTT; CDR3aa: CASSYDRSLYNSPLHF; j_gene: TRBJ1-6; d_gene: NA; abundance: NA; v_gene: TRBV6-5
CDR3nt: TGTGCCAGCAGTGAATGGACAGGGGGGCGCCAGCCCCAGCATTTT; CDR3aa: CASSEWTGGRQPQHF; j_gene: TRBJ1-5; d_gene: TRBD1; abundance: NA; v_gene: TRBV6-1
CDR3nt: TGTGCCAGCAGCCCCGGACTAGCGGGACTAGATACGCAGTATTTT; CDR3aa: CASSPGLAGLDTQYF; j_gene: TRBJ2-3; d_gene: TRBD2; abundance: once; v_gene: TRBV28
CDR3nt: TGTGCCAGCAGCTTAATTCCGAACACCGGGGAGCTGTTTTTT; CDR3aa: CASSLIPNTGELFF; j_gene: TRBJ2-2; d_gene: NA; abundance: NA; v_gene: TRBV7-3
CDR3nt: TGTGCCACCAGCAGACAGACTGGGACTCCGAGAGCCTACGAGCAGTACTTC; CDR3aa: CATSRQTGTPRAYEQYF; j_gene: TRBJ2-7; d_gene: NA; abundance: NA; v_gene: TRBV15
CDR3nt: TGTGCCAGCAGCTTGGGACTAGCGGGGGTAGAGGGAGATACGCAGTATTTT; CDR3aa: CASSLGLAGVEGDTQYF; j_gene: TRBJ2-3; d_gene: TRBD2; abundance: NA; v_gene: TRBV5-6
CDR3nt: TGTGCTAGTGCCACAGGGAGCCAGAGCTGGAATGAGCAGTTCTTC; CDR3aa: CASATGSQSWNEQFF; j_gene: TRBJ2-1; d_gene: NA; abundance: NA; v_gene: TRBV12-5
CDR3nt: TGTGCCAGCAGTTTATCGGCTAGCGGGACCGAGCAGTACTTC; CDR3aa: CASSLSASGTEQYF; j_gene: TRBJ2-7; d_gene: TRBD2; abundance: NA; v_gene: TRBV27
CDR3nt: TGTGCCAGCAGCGTGGGACAGGGCAGGAAGACCCAGTACTTC; CDR3aa: CASSVGQGRKTQYF; j_gene: TRBJ2-5; d_gene: TRBD1; abundance: NA; v_gene: TRBV5-4
CDR3nt: TGCGCCAGCAAATCCGGACAGGAGACAGATACGCAGTATTTT; CDR3aa: CASKSGQETDTQYF; j_gene: TRBJ2-3; d_gene: TRBD1; abundance: NA; v_gene: TRBV5-1
CDR3nt: TGTGCCAGCACCCCGGGACAGGGGGTTTCCAAAAACATTCAGTACTTC; CDR3aa: CASTPGQGVSKNIQYF; j_gene: TRBJ2-4; d_gene: TRBD1; abundance: NA; v_gene: TRBV5-5
CDR3nt: TGTGCCAGCAGTTCAAACGCTGCGTACGAGCAGTACTTC; CDR3aa: CASSSNAAYEQYF; j_gene: TRBJ2-7; d_gene: NA; abundance: NA; v_gene: TRBV27